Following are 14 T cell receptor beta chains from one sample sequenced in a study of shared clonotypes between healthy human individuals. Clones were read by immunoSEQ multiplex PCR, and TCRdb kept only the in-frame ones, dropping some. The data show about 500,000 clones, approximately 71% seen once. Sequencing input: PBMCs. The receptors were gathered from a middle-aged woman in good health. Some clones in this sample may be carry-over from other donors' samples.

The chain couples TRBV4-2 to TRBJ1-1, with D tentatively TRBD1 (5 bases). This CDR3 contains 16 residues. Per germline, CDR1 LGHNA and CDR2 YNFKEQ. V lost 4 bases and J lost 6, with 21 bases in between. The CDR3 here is CASSREMGPGRAEAFF. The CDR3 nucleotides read TGTGCCAGCAGCCGAGAAATGGGACCGGGAAGGGCTGAAGCTTTCTTT.

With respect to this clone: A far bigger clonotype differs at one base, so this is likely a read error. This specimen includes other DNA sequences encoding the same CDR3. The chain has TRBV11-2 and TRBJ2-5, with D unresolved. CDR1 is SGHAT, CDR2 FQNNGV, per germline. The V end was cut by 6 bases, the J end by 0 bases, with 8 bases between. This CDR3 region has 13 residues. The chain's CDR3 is CASSLQYQETQYF. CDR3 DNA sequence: TGTGCCAGCAGTCTACAGTACCAAGAGACCCAGTACTTC.

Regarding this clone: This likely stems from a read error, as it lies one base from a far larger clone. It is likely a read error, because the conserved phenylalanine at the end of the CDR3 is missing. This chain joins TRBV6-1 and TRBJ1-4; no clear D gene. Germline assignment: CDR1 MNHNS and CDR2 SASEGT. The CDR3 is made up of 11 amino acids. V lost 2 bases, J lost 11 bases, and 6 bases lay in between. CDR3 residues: CASSESVKLFC. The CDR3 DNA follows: TGTGCCAGCAGTGAATCGGTGAAACTGTTTTGT.

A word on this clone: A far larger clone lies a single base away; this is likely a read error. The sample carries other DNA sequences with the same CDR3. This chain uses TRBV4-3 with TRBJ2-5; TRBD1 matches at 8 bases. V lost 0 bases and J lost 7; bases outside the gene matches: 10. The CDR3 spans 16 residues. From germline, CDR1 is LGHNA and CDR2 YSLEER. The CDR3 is CASSQEAGTGGGTQYF. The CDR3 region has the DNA TGCGCCAGCAGCCAAGAAGCCGGGACAGGCGGTGGGACCCAGTACTTC.

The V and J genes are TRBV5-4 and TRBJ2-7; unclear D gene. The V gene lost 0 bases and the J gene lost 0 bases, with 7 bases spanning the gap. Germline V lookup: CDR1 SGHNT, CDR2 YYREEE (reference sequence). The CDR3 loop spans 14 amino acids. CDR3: CASSLDFSSYEQYF. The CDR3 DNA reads TGTGCCAGCAGCTTGGACTTTAGCTCCTACGAGCAGTACTTC.

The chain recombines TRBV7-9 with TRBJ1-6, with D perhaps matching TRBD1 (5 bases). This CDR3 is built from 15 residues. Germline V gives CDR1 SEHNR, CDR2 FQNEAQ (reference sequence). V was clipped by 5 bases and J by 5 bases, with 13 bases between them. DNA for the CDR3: TGTGCCAGCAGCCCCTGGACAACCCATAATTCACCCCTCCACTTT. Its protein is CASSPWTTHNSPLHF.

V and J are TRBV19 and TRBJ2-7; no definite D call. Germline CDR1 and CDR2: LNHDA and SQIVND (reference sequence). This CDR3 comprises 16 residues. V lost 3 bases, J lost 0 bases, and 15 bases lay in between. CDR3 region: CASSIRAQPPSYEQYF. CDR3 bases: TGTGCCAGTAGTATTCGGGCCCAACCCCCCTCCTACGAGCAGTACTTC.

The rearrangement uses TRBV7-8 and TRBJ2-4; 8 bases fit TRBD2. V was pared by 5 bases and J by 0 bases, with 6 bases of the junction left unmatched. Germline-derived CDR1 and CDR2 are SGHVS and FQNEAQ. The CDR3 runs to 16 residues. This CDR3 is CASSPHGGVAKNIQYF. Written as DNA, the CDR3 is TGTGCCAGCAGCCCCCACGGGGGGGTAGCCAAAAACATTCAGTACTTC.

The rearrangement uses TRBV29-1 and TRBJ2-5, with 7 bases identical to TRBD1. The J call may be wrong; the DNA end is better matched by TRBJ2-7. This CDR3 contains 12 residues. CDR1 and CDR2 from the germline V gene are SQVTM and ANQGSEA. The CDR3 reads CSGTGAATEQYF. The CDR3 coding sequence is TGCAGTGGCACAGGGGCGGCTACCGAGCAGTACTTC.

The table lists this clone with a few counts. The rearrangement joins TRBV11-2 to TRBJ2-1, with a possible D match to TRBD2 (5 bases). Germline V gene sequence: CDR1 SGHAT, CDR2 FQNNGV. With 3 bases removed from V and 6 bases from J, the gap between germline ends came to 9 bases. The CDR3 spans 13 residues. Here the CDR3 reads CASSFPRVNEQFF. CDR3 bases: TGTGCCAGCAGCTTCCCGAGGGTCAATGAGCAGTTCTTC.

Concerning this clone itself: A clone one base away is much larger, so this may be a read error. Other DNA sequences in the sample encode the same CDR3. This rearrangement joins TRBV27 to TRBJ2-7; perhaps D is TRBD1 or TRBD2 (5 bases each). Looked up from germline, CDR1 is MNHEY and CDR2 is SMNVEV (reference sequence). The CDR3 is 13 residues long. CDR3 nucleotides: TGTGCCAGCAGTTCCGGGGACGTGGGAGAGCAATACTTC. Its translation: CASSSGDVGEQYF.

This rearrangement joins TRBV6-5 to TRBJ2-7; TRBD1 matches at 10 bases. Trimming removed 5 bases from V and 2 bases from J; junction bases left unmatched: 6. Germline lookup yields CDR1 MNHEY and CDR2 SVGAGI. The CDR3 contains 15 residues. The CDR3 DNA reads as TGTGCCAGCAGTAAGGGACAGGGGCGTCCCTACGAGCAGTACTTC. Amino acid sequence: CASSKGQGRPYEQYF.

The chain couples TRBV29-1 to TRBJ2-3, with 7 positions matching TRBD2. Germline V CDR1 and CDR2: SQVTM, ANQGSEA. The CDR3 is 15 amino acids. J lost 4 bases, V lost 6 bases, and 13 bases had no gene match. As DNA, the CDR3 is TGCAGCGTCCCACGGGCGGGAGTCGGTGCAGATACGCAGTATTTT. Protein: CSVPRAGVGADTQYF.

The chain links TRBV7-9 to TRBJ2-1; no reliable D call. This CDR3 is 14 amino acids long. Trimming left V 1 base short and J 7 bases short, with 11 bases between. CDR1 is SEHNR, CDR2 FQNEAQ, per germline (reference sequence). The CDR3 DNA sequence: TGTGCCAGCAGCTTAGAGACCCCCTTGAATGAGCAGTTCTTC. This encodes CASSLETPLNEQFF.